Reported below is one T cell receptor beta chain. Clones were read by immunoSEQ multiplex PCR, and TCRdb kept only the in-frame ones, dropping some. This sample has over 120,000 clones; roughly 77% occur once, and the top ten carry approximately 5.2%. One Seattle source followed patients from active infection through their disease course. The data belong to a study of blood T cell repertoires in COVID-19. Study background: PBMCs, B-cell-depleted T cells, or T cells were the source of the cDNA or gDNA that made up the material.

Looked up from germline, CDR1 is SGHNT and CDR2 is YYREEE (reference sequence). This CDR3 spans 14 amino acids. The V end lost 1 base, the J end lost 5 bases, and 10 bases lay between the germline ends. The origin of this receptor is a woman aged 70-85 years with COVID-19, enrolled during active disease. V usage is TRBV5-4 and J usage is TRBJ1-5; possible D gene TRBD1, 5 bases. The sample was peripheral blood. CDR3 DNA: TGTGCCAGCAGCTTGCAGGGCTCGGATCAGCCCCAGCATTTT. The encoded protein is CASSLQGSDQPQHF. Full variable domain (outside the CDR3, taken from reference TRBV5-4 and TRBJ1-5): ETGVTQSPTHLIKTRGQQVTLRCSSQSGHNTVSWYQQALGQGPQFIFQYYREEENGRGNFPPRFSGLQFPNYSSELNVNALELDDSALYLCASSLQGSDQPQHFGDGTRLSIL.